This TCR beta chain came from a study of cytomegalovirus exposure and HLA in healthy donors. Germline-derived CDR1 and CDR2 are LNHDA and SQIVND (reference sequence). The ends were cut back, 3 bases at V and 2 bases at J, with 13 bases in the middle. There are 15 residues in the CDR3. Researchers ran the PCR with 60 Vbeta and 13 Jbeta primers. The assay was immunoSEQ multiplex PCR, and TCRdb's table has in-frame clones only and misses some. The sample has around 200,000 clones; roughly 78% are singletons. Broader study findings: Some V segments, including TRBV6-2 and TRBV6-3, were excluded as indistinguishable.

Points on this clone: Its target is not known.

The chain recombines TRBV19 with TRBJ1-2; D is unclear. Sequenced sample: PBMCs. The receptor comes from a boy younger than 18 in good health and CMV-seronegative. The CDR3 DNA reads TGTGCCAGTAGTATCGCCCGGGAGTGGAACTATGGCTACACCTTC. This translates into CASSIAREWNYGYTF.